One and the same sample provided the 8 T cell receptor beta chains below, sequenced in a study of blood T cell repertoires in COVID-19. Some clones are missing from TCRdb's copy, which holds only in-frame ones; the method was immunoSEQ multiplex PCR. The repertoire has about 220,000 clones, around 75% of them found once; the top ten carry 4% to 5.5%. Sample: peripheral blood. These receptors were obtained from a human donor in a cohort sampled during active COVID-19.

The rearrangement joins TRBV7-2 to TRBJ2-2; 12 nucleotides match TRBD2. Germline CDR1 is SGHTA and CDR2 is FQGNSA. V gave up 5 bases and J gave up 1 base; unmatched junction bases: 5. CDR3 length equals 17 residues. CDR3 loop: CASSPGTSGQNTGELFF. CDR3 bases: TGTGCCAGCAGCCCGGGGACTAGCGGGCAGAACACCGGGGAGCTGTTTTTT.

The chain combines TRBV6-2 or TRBV6-3 with TRBJ1-1; 10 bases fit TRBD1. This CDR3 spans 15 amino acids. V lost 4 bases, J lost 4 bases, and 6 bases stayed unmatched. CDR1 and CDR2 (germline): MNHEY, SVGEGT. DNA of the CDR3: TGTGCCAGCAGTTTGGGACAGGGGTTCTTCACTGAAGCTTTCTTT. It specifies CASSLGQGFFTEAFF.

V usage is TRBV6-6 and J usage is TRBJ2-1, with TRBD2 identical over 10 bases. J lost 0 bases, V lost 6 bases, and 5 bases had no gene match. There are 16 residues in the CDR3. In germline, CDR1 is MNHNY, CDR2 SVGAGI (reference sequence). The CDR3 sequence is CASSGPSGSSYNEQFF. The CDR3 DNA sequence: TGTGCCAGCAGCGGACCTAGCGGGAGCTCCTACAATGAGCAGTTCTTC.

This chain links TRBV4-3 with TRBJ1-6; the D is unclear. The germline V gene has CDR1 LGHNA and CDR2 YSLEER. Between the trimmed V and J ends, which lost 2 bases and 0 bases, there was a span of 26 bases. CDR3 size: 22 residues. This CDR3 reads CASSQTTPRSRRPSSYNSPLHF. DNA for the CDR3: TGCGCCAGCAGCCAAACTACTCCGAGATCCCGTAGGCCGAGCTCCTATAATTCACCCCTCCACTTT.

The genes are TRBV7-6 and TRBJ1-3, with 7 bases that match TRBD1. The length of the CDR3 is 15 residues. V lost 5 bases and J lost 0; bases outside the gene matches: 4. Germline assignment: CDR1 SGHVS and CDR2 FNYEAQ. This CDR3 is CASSLGQSSGNTIYF. In nucleotides, the CDR3 is TGTGCCAGCAGCCTGGGACAGTCCTCTGGAAACACCATATATTTT.

This chain links TRBV29-1 with TRBJ1-2; 7 nucleotides match TRBD1. Trimming at V came to 6 bases and at J to 8 bases, leaving 3 bases not matched to a gene. The CDR3 covers 10 residues. In germline, CDR1 is SQVTM, CDR2 ANQGSEA. The CDR3 bases are TGCAGCGTAGGGACAGTCGGCTACACCTTC. This codes for CSVGTVGYTF. Combining the CDR3 with reference TRBV29-1 and TRBJ1-2 gives the whole variable domain SAVISQKPSRDICQRGTSLTIQCQVDSQVTMMFWYRQQPGQSLTLIATANQGSEATYESGFVIDKFPISRPNLTFSTLTVSNMSPEDSSIYLCSVGTVGYTFGSGTRLTVV.

Only one count was recorded for this clone. V usage is TRBV12-5 and J usage is TRBJ1-4; TRBD1 agrees at 8 bases. V trimming: 1 base; J trimming: 3 bases; junction bases outside the gene matches: 13. Germline V lookup: CDR1 LGHNT, CDR2 FRNRAP. The CDR3 is 19 residues long. The CDR3 protein is CASGLAPPAGGVPNEKLFF. CDR3 in DNA: TGTGCTAGTGGTTTGGCTCCTCCCGCAGGGGGCGTACCTAATGAAAAACTGTTTTTT.

The chain recombines TRBV3-1 (or the pseudogene TRBV3-2) with TRBJ1-6; D unresolved. The ends were cut back, 0 bases at V and 10 bases at J, with 10 bases in the middle. This CDR3 region has 14 residues. Germline lookup yields CDR1 LGHDT and CDR2 YNNKEL (reference sequence). The CDR3 DNA reads as TGTGCCAGCAGCCAAGAGGGCATCGGCTCACCCCTCCACTTT. Its translation: CASSQEGIGSPLHF.